The subject of this entry is one T cell receptor (beta chain). The germline CDR1 and CDR2 sequences are LGHNA and YNFKEQ. The CDR3 has 13 residues. V was clipped by 2 bases and J by 3 bases, with 8 bases between them. The data derive from a study of blood T cell repertoires in COVID-19. Study details: Specimens from acute and convalescent COVID-19 originated in the United States, Italy and Spain.

Sequenced by immunoSEQ multiplex PCR; TCRdb stores in-frame clones only, minus some. Among 120,000 to 150,000 clones, over 85% were seen once, and the ten largest hold around 1.5%. The chain recombines TRBV4-2 with TRBJ2-7; weak D call: TRBD1 (6 bases). This clonotype was obtained from a human donor in a cohort sampled during active COVID-19. The specimen sequenced was peripheral blood. The CDR3 nucleotides are TGTGCCAGCAGCCAACCAGGGGACTACGAGCAGTACTTC. Its translation: CASSQPGDYEQYF.